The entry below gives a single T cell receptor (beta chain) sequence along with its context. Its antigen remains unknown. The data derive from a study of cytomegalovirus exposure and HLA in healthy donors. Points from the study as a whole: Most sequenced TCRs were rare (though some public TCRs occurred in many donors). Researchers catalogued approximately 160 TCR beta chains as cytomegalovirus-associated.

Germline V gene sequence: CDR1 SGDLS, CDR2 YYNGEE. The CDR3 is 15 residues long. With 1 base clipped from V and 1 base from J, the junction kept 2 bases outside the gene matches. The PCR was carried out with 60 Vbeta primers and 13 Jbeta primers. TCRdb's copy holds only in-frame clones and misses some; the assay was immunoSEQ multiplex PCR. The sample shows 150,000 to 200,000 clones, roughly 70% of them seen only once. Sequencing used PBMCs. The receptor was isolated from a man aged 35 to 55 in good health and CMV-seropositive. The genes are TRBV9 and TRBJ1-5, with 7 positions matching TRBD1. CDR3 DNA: TGTGCCAGCAGCGTATCAGGGGGAAGCAATCAGCCCCAGCATTTT. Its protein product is CASSVSGGSNQPQHF.